The clone carrying this T cell receptor (beta chain) was seen many times. The data originate from a study of regulatory T cells in long-lasting Graves disease. Time point in this sample: newly diagnosed GD, antithyroid drugs for less than 3 months. Construction of the TCR library relied on RNA isolated from PBMCs. The V gene lost 5 bases and the J gene lost 3 bases, with 14 bases spanning the gap. The CDR3 extends over 14 amino acids. CDR3-region Arm-PCR and iRepertoire HTBI primers produced the TCR beta libraries. TCRdb reprocessed the multiplex PCR reads via MiXCR and lists one record per CDR3 protein. The sample holds more than 400,000 distinct CDR3 sequences, roughly 17% seen once. The sample also formed part of further work on T cells in Graves' hyperthyroidism and ophthalmopathy.

The input for sequencing was peripheral blood mononuclear cells (PBMCs), taken at new diagnosis, from a patient treated with antithyroid drugs. The rearrangement links TRBV12-3 or TRBV12-4 to TRBJ2-7; tentative D call: TRBD1 (5 bases). The TCR comes from a woman aged 25 to 45 with Graves disease. This CDR3 reads CASSHIVGDYEQYF. The CDR3 bases are TGTGCCAGCAGTCACATTGTAGGGGACTACGAGCAGTACTTC.